A single sample gave rise to the 15 T cell receptor beta chains below, sequenced in a study of T cell responses to AZD1222 COVID-19 vaccine. Some clones are missing from TCRdb's copy, which holds only in-frame ones; the method was immunoSEQ multiplex PCR. This sample carries around 140,000 clones, approximately 85% of them seen once, and the ten largest clones take around 8.6%. Specimen: peripheral blood, collected on day 0 of AZD1222 vaccination. Every receptor here comes from an adult in good health.

This clone has just one count. The chain has TRBV7-2 and TRBJ2-5; D ambiguous. The CDR3 has 14 residues. V was cut by 5 bases and J by 1 base, with 11 bases left in between. Germline V CDR1 and CDR2: SGHTA, FQGNSA. For the CDR3, the DNA is TGTGCCAGCAGCCCAATCGGCTTCCAAGAGACCCAGTACTTC. Translated, it gives CASSPIGFQETQYF.

This chain joins TRBV19 and TRBJ2-3, with TRBD1 matching 10 bases. The CDR3 loop spans 15 amino acids. CDR1 is LNHDA, CDR2 SQIVND, per germline (reference sequence). The V gene end was trimmed by 6 bases and the J gene end by 2 bases; junction bases not matched to a gene: 5. The CDR3 bases are TGTGCCAGTAGCCCGGGACAGGGGTACACAGATACGCAGTATTTT. It yields the protein CASSPGQGYTDTQYF. The variable domain in full, completed from reference TRBV19 and TRBJ2-3, reads DGGITQSPKYLFRKEGQNVTLSCEQNLNHDAMYWYRQDPGQGLRLIYYSQIVNDFQKGDIAEGYSVSREKKESFPLTVTSAQKNPTAFYLCASSPGQGYTDTQYFGPGTRLTVL.

This sequence joins TRBV19 and TRBJ1-5; weak D call: TRBD1 (5 bases). The CDR3 is 14 amino acids. CDR1 and CDR2 (germline): LNHDA, SQIVND (reference sequence). Trimming removed 5 bases from V and 1 base from J, with 9 bases in between. The CDR3: CASSPGGSNQPQHF. The DNA of the CDR3 is TGTGCCAGTAGTCCCGGGGGGAGCAATCAGCCCCAGCATTTT.

J is TRBJ2-7 and V is TRBV10-1; 7 bases match TRBD1. Germline CDR1 reads WNHNN; CDR2 reads SYGVQD (reference sequence). The V and J ends lost 6 bases and 4 bases, in that order; junction bases with no gene match: 6. This CDR3 is 13 amino acids long. The CDR3 DNA reads as TGCGCCAGCAGCGGTACACAGGGGTACGAGCAGTACTTC. Encoded protein: CASSGTQGYEQYF.

The chain combines TRBV4-1 with TRBJ2-6; D remains unclear. The CDR3 covers 13 residues. Germline V gene data show CDR1 as MGHRA and CDR2 as YSYEKL. The V gene lost 5 bases and the J gene lost 3 bases, with 5 bases spanning the gap. The DNA of the CDR3 is TGCGCCAGCAGCAGGGTTGGGGCCAACGTCCTGACTTTC. This encodes CASSRVGANVLTF.

The chain joins TRBV30 to TRBJ1-4; TRBD1 is a possible D gene (6 bases). The CDR3 runs to 14 residues. Germline V CDR1 and CDR2: GTSNPN, SVGIG (reference sequence). The CDR3 region is CARTGSGANEKLFF. The CDR3 DNA reads TGTGCTCGTACAGGGTCGGGTGCTAATGAAAAACTGTTTTTT.

Here the CDR3 DNA reads TGTGCCAGCTCACCAGGACAGGGGGCGGAGAACTATGGCTACACCTTC. This encodes CASSPGQGAENYGYTF. The chain carries TRBV18 and TRBJ1-2, with 11 bases that match TRBD1. With 2 bases clipped from V and 2 bases from J, the junction kept 4 bases outside the gene matches. Germline CDR1 reads KGHSH; CDR2 reads LQKENI. The CDR3 is made up of 16 amino acids.

The J gene is TRBJ1-2, the V gene TRBV4-2, with no clear D. The CDR3 is made up of 14 amino acids. The V gene's germline CDR1 is LGHNA and CDR2 YNFKEQ. V lost 0 bases and J 4 bases, leaving 9 bases between the germline ends. CDR3 loop: CASSQDGGPYGYTF. The CDR3 DNA is TGTGCCAGCAGCCAAGATGGAGGCCCCTATGGCTACACCTTC.

The rearrangement links TRBV4-1 to TRBJ2-7, with a tentative D call TRBD1 (6 bases). This CDR3 spans 15 amino acids. The V and J ends lost 4 bases and 6 bases respectively, with 19 bases between them. In germline, CDR1 is MGHRA, CDR2 YSYEKL. CDR3 loop: CASSRGAGAAVEQYF. The CDR3 DNA sequence: TGCGCCAGCAGCCGAGGAGCAGGGGCAGCTGTCGAGCAGTACTTC.

This clone was detected only once. The sample holds other DNA sequences that translate to the same CDR3. The genes are TRBV3-1 (or the pseudogene TRBV3-2) and TRBJ2-3; D is undetermined. The length of the CDR3 is 11 residues. V was trimmed by 3 bases and J by 2 bases, leaving 0 bases between them. Germline V CDR1 and CDR2: LGHDT, YNNKEL (reference sequence). The CDR3 here is CASSHTDTQYF. The CDR3 DNA sequence: TGTGCCAGCAGCCACACAGATACGCAGTATTTT.

The gene calls are TRBV18 and TRBJ1-1, with 9 nucleotides matching TRBD1. This CDR3 comprises 15 residues. Looked up from germline, CDR1 is KGHSH and CDR2 is LQKENI. V lost 3 bases, J lost 12 bases, and 14 bases stayed unmatched. The CDR3 DNA is TGTGCCAGCTCACCCATCCGGGAACCGGGACAGGGTACTTTCTTT. This encodes CASSPIREPGQGTFF.

This chain uses TRBV7-9 with TRBJ1-2, with D unresolved. CDR1 is SEHNR, CDR2 FQNEAQ, per germline (reference sequence). The length of the CDR3 is 14 residues. V lost 5 bases and J lost 2, with 12 bases in between. The CDR3 loop is CASSRGTANYGYTF. CDR3 nucleotide sequence: TGTGCCAGCAGCCGCGGCACGGCGAACTATGGCTACACCTTC.

The chain has TRBV9 and TRBJ1-4; possibly TRBD1 for D (6 bases). This CDR3 has 17 residues. The V end was cut by 4 bases, the J end by 6 bases, with 22 bases between. Germline V gene sequence: CDR1 SGDLS, CDR2 YYNGEE. CDR3 sequence: CASSLGGLGDTHEKLFF. CDR3 sequence (DNA): TGTGCCAGCAGCTTAGGGGGTTTAGGGGACACCCATGAAAAACTGTTTTTT.

The chain is built from TRBV29-1 and TRBJ2-1; D is unresolved. The CDR3 is 10 residues long. Germline CDR1 SQVTM, CDR2 ANQGSEA. V lost 7 bases and J lost 5, with 6 bases in between. CDR3 in amino acids: CSARHNEQFF. The CDR3 DNA reads as TGCAGCGCGCGCCACAATGAGCAGTTCTTC.

CDR3 sequence: CSARHNWEQYF. CDR3 sequence (DNA): TGCAGCGCCCGTCATAATTGGGAGCAGTACTTC. The chain is built from TRBV29-1 and TRBJ2-7; D is ambiguous. This CDR3 is built from 11 residues. Trimming took off 7 bases at V and 7 bases at J, with 14 bases between the two ends. The germline V gene encodes CDR1 SQVTM and CDR2 ANQGSEA.